This T cell receptor beta chain was identified in a study of blood T cells in healthy people across ages. Whole-study results and caveats: No one knew whether donors had CMV, which possibly confounded expanded clonotype changes. Unsorted PBMCs ruled out conclusive naive versus antigen-experienced comparison.

Total RNA, at least 5 micrograms per sample, came from PBMCs. Details on this clonotype: Its antigen is unknown.

Sample-barcoded 5' priming and a J-beta primer mix drove a second PCR of 7 to 11 cycles. TCRdb re-called the 5' RACE reads through MiXCR, storing one row per CDR3 protein. The repertoire holds 790,000 or so distinct CDR3 sequences, about 61% seen once, with roughly 25% in the top ten. This receptor was taken from a man aged 40-50 years in good health. The sample consisted of blood.

CDR3 nucleotide sequence: TGTGCCAGCAGTGGGGACGGGGAATTCGGCGAGCAGTACTTC. This gives the protein CASSGDGEFGEQYF. V gene TRBV2 combines with J gene TRBJ2-7; D tentatively reads TRBD1 or TRBD2 (5 bases each). The V gene's germline CDR1 is SNHLY and CDR2 FYNNEI. V was shortened by 4 bases and J by 6 bases, with 16 bases between the two germline ends. The CDR3 has 14 amino acids.